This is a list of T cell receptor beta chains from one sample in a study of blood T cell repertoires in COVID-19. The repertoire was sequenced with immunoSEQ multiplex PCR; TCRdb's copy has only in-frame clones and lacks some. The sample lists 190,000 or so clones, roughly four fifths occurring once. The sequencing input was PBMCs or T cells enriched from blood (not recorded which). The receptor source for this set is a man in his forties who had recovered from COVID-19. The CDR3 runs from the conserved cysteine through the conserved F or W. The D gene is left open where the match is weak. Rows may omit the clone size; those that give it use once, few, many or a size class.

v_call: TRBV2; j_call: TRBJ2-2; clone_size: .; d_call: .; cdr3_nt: TGTGCCAGCAGTGGGATTTGGGGGGTCGGGGAGCTGTTTTTT; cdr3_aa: CASSGIWGVGELFF
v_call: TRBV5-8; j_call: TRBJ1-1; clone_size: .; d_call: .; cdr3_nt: TGTGCCAGCAGCTTGAGAGGGAACACTGAAGCTTTCTTT; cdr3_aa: CASSLRGNTEAFF
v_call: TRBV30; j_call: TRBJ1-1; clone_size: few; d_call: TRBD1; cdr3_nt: TGTGCCTGGGATTTCACAGGGGTAGCTTTCTTT; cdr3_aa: CAWDFTGVAFF
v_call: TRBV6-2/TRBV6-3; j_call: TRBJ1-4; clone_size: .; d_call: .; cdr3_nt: TGTGCCAGCAGTTACGGTTCAGTAGGGGGGGCCAAAGAAAAACTGTTTTTT; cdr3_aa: CASSYGSVGGAKEKLFF
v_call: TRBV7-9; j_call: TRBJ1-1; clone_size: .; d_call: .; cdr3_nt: TGTGCCAGCAGCTTAGGGGCGCACACTGAAGCTTTCTTT; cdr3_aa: CASSLGAHTEAFF
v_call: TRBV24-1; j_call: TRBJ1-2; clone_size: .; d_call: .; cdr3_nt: TGTGCCACCAGTGATGGGCACCTTGGCTATGGCTACACCTTC; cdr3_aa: CATSDGHLGYGYTF
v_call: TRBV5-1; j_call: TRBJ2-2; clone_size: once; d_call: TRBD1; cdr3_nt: TGCGCCAGCTGGACAGGGGGGACCGGGGAGCTGTTTTTT; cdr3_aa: CASWTGGTGELFF
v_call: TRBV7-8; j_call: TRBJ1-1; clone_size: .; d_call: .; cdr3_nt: TGTGCCAGCAGCTCATTCGTACTTAACACTGAAGCTTTCTTT; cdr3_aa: CASSSFVLNTEAFF
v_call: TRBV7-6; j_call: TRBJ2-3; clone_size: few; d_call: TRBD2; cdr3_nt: TGTGCCAGCAGCCCTCGACTAGCGGGGGGCACAGATACGCAGTATTTT; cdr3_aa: CASSPRLAGGTDTQYF
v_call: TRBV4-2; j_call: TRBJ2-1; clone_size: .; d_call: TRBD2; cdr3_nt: TGTGCCAGCAGCCAAGGTGTGCTAGCGGGTAGGGAGCAGTTCTTC; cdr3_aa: CASSQGVLAGREQFF
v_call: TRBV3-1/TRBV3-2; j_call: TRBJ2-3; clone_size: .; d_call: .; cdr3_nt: TGTGCCAGCAGCCAAATTACAGGGACAGATACGCAGTATTTT; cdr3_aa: CASSQITGTDTQYF
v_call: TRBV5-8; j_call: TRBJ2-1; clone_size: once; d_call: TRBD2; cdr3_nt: TGTGCCAGCAGCCTGGGTTCCGGGACTAGCCGATATTCTGAGCAGTTCTTC; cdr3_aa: CASSLGSGTSRYSEQFF
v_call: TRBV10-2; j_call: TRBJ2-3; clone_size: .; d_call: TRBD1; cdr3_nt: TGCGCCAGCAGTGACCCCCCGGACAGGGCGAATTTT; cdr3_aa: CASSDPPDRANF
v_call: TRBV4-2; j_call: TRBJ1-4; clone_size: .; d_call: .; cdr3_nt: TGTGCCAGCAGCTTCGCCGCGGGGGCAACTAATGAAAAACTGTTTTTT; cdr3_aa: CASSFAAGATNEKLFF
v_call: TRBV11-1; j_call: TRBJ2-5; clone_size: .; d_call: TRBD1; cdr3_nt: TGTGCCAGCAGCTTAGGGCAGGGGGCATGGGAGACCCAGTACTTC; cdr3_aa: CASSLGQGAWETQYF
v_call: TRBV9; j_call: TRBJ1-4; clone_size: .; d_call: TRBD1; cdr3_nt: TGTGCCAGCAGCGTCGGCAGGGGGCGGATTAATGAAAAACTGTTTTTT; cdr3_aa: CASSVGRGRINEKLFF
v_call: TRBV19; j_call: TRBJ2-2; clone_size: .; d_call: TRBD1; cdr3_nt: TGTGCCAGTAGTCCGCCGGGACAGGGTGTCACCGGGGAGCTGTTTTTT; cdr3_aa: CASSPPGQGVTGELFF
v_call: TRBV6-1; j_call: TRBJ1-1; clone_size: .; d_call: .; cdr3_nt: TGTGCCAGCCGCAGGATGAACACTGAAGCTTTCTTT; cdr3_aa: CASRRMNTEAFF
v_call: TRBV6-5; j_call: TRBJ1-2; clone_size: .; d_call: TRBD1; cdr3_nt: TGTGCCAGCAGTTCCGGGACAGGGTTTGGCTACACCTTC; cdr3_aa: CASSSGTGFGYTF
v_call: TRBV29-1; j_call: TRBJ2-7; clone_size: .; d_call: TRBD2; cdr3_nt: TGCAGCATCAAGCCGGGGGGTGGCTACGAGCAGTACTTC; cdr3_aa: CSIKPGGGYEQYF
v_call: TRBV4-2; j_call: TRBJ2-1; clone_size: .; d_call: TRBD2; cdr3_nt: TGTGCCAGCAGCCAAGGGGCGGGAGTGGGTAATGAGCAGTTCTTC; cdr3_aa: CASSQGAGVGNEQFF
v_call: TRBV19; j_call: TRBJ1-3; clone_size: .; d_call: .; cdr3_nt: TGTGCCAGTTCCAGGGGCGCGAGCTCTGGAAACACCATATATTTT; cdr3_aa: CASSRGASSGNTIYF
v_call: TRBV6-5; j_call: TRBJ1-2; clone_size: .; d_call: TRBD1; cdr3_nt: TGTGCCAGCAGATCCACAGGACAGGGGCGTAAGGGCTACACCTTC; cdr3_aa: CASRSTGQGRKGYTF
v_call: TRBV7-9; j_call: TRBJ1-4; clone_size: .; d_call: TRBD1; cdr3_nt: TGTGCCACCCCTACGGGACAGGAAGCCCTTAATGAAAAACTGTTTTTT; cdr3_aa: CATPTGQEALNEKLFF
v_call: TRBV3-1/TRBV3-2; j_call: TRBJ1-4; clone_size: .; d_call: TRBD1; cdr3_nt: TGTGCCAGCAGCCGAAAGGACAGGGGGCTCCTCAATGAAAAACTGTTTTTT; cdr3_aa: CASSRKDRGLLNEKLFF
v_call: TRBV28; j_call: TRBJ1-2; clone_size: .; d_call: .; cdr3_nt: TGTGCCAGCAGTTTGCCCGGGGTCGGTGGCTACACCTTC; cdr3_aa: CASSLPGVGGYTF
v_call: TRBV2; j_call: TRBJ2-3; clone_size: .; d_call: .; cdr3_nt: TGTGCCAGCAGCTCGGGACTCAGCACAGATACGCAGTATTTT; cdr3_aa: CASSSGLSTDTQYF
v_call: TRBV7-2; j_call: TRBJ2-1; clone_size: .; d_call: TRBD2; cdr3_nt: TGTGCCAGCAGCCGGGGTGGTAGCGGGAGAGGTAATGAGCAGTTCTTC; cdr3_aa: CASSRGGSGRGNEQFF
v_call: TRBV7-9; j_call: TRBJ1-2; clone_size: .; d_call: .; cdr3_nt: TGTGCCAGCAGCTTAGAAACGAACAGGGTGGCGGGCTACACCTTC; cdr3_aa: CASSLETNRVAGYTF
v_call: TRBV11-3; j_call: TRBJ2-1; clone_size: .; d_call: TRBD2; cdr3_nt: TGTGCCAGCAGCTTTTCCGGGACTAGCGGGGGGCTCCGTTCCCATGAGCAGTTCTTC; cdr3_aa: CASSFSGTSGGLRSHEQFF
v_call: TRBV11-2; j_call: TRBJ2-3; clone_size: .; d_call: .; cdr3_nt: TGTGCCAGCCAGGAGGGAGCGAGCACAGATACGCAGTATTTT; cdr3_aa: CASQEGASTDTQYF
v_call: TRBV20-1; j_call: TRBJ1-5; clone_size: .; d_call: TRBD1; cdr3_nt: TGCAGTGCCAGTACAGGGGCCGGGGGCCATTATAGCAATCAGCCCCAGCATTTT; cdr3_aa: CSASTGAGGHYSNQPQHF
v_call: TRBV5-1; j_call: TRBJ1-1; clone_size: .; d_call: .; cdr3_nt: TGCGCCAGCAGCTTGGAGCGGGGTCGGAACACTGAAGCTTTCTTT; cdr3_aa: CASSLERGRNTEAFF
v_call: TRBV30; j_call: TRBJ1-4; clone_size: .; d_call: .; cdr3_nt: TGTGCCTGGCAAAAAGGGCAGGGTAATGAAAAACTGTTTTTT; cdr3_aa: CAWQKGQGNEKLFF
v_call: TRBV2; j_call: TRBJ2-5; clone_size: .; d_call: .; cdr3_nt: TGTGCCAGCATGGCCCGCCCGCAAGAGACCCAGTACTTC; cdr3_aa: CASMARPQETQYF
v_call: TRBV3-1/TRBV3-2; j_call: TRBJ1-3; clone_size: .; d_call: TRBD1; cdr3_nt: TGTGCCAGCAGGGACAGGGGGCCGGGAAACACCATATATTTT; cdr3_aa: CASRDRGPGNTIYF
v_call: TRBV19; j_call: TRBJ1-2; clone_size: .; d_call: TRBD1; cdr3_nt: TGTGCCAGTAGAGGGACAGGGGGCATTGGCACCTTC; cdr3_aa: CASRGTGGIGTF
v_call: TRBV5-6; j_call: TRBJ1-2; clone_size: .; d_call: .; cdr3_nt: TGTGCCAGCAGCTTGGTAGGTAGCGGGGGACGTGGCTACACCTTC; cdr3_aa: CASSLVGSGGRGYTF
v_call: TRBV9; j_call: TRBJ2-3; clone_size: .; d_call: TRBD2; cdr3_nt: TGTGCCAGCAGCGTAGGGACTAGCGGAAATACGCAGTATTTT; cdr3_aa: CASSVGTSGNTQYF
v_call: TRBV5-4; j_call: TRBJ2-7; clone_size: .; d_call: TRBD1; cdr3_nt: TGTGCCAGCAGCCCAGAGGGACAGTTGTACGAGCAGTACTTC; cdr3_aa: CASSPEGQLYEQYF
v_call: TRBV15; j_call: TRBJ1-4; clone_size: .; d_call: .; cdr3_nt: TGTGCCACCAGCCCCCCGGTCTATGAAAAACTGTTTTTT; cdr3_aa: CATSPPVYEKLFF
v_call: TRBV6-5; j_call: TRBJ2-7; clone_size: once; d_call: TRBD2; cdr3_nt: TGTGCCAGCAGCCCCTTAAAGAGCGGGGGATACGAGCAGTACTTC; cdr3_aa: CASSPLKSGGYEQYF
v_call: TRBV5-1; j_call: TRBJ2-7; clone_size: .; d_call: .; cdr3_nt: TGCGCCAGCAGCTTGTTGTTCGGGGTGGGTGAGCAGTACTTC; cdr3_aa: CASSLLFGVGEQYF
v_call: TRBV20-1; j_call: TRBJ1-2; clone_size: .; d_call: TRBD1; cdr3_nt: TGCAGTGCTAGTGGGACAGGTGGTGGCTATGGCTACACCTTC; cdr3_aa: CSASGTGGGYGYTF